The TCR beta chain under discussion was sequenced for a study of low-dose radiotherapy and immunotherapy resistance in tumors. Study-level background: Doses delivered to Cohort 2 were 1 Gy per fraction every two weeks, amounting to 13 Gy over 26 weeks. Every six weeks patients received intravenous ipilimumab 1 mg/kg, and every two weeks they received intravenous nivolumab 240 mg.

The CDR3 consists of 16 residues. Germline V gene data show CDR1 as SNHLY and CDR2 as FYNNEI. V shed 4 bases and J 4 bases; nucleotides not matched to a gene: 9. Sample time point: after trial treatment. Documented treatment: LDRT plus nivolumab, ipilimumab, low-dose cyclophosphamide and aspirin (RACIN trial). The therapy administered to donors comprised nivolumab, ipilimumab, aspirin, low-dose cyclophosphamide and low-dose radiotherapy. TRAV- and TRBV-specific primers were used for first-strand cDNA, which covered alpha and beta chains. With a V-primer adapter and a constant-region primer, TCRs were amplified for approximately 19 PCR cycles. The authors amplified isolated mRNA by in vitro transcription. TCRdb passed the reads through MiXCR, listing each CDR3 protein once. The table lists under 70,000 distinct CDR3 sequences, about 23% of them singletons.

The chain is built from TRBV2 and TRBJ2-3, with 9 bases that match TRBD2. This receptor was identified in a male donor with prostate cancer. The sequenced sample was PBMCs, obtained after low-dose radiotherapy plus immunotherapy. The CDR3 is CASSVPSGNWADTQYF. CDR3 nucleotides: TGTGCCAGCAGTGTTCCTAGCGGGAATTGGGCAGATACGCAGTATTTT.